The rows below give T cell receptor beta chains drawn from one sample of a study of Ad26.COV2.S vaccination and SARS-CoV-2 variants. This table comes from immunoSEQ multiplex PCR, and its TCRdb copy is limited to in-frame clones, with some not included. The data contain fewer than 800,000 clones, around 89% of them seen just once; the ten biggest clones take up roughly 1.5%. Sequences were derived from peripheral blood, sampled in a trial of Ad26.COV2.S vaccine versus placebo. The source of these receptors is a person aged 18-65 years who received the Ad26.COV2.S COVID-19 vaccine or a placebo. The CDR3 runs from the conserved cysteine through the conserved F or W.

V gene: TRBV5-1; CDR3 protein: CASKLAGVDGELFF
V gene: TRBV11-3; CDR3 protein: CASSLRDGDSNQPQHF
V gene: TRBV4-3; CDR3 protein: CASSPALNTEAFF
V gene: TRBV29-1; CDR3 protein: CGAERGAFTDTQYF
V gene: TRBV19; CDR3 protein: CASKQASSEKLFF
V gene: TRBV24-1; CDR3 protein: CATSDPLDGEQYF
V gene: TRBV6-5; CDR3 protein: CASKGTGGAGYTF
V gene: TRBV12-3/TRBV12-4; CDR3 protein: CASSGVVDTIYF
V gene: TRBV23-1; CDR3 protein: CASSRLQGTEAFF
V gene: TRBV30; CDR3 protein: CAWSRTGGREQFF
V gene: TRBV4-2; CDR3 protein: CASSQDRASGGTISYEQYF
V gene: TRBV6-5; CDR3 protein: CASSYEWEDTEAFF
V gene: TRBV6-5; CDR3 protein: CASTTTGTSQETQYF
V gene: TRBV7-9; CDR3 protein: CASSLTGEETQYF
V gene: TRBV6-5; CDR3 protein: CASSPDAPVVTQYF
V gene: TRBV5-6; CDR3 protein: CASRDRRLETQYF
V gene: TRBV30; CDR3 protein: CAWSHTTGFSGYGYTF
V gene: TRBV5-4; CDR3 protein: CASSLVRGASAATGELFF
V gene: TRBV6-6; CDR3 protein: CASNTGSGNTIYF